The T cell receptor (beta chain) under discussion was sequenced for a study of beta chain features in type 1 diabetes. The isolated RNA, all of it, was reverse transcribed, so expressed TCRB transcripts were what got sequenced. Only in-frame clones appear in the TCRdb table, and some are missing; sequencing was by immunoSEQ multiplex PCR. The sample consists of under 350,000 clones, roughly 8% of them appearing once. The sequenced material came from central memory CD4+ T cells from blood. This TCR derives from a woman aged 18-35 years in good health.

The CDR3 region has the DNA TGCAGCGTTGAACTGGGACAGGGGCGGACCGGGGAGCTGTTTTTT. Encoded protein: CSVELGQGRTGELFF. The chain recombines TRBV29-1 with TRBJ2-2; 10 bases align to TRBD1. Germline assignment: CDR1 SQVTM and CDR2 ANQGSEA. Trimming at V came to 2 bases and at J to 5 bases, leaving 5 bases not matched to a gene. This CDR3 is built from 15 residues.